What follows is one T cell receptor beta chain and its context. This sample was taken from a study of control samples from healthy donors and cancer patients. The CDR3 is made up of 18 amino acids. In germline, CDR1 is SGDLS, CDR2 YYNGEE. J gave up 9 bases and V 6 bases, and 22 bases lay outside the gene matches. Profiling relied on immunoSEQ multiplex PCR, and the TCRdb table lists in-frame clones only, not all of them. The data contain some 140,000 clones, around 90% of them singletons. The chain combines TRBV9 with TRBJ2-1; 9 nucleotides align to TRBD2. The clonotype comes from a man in his thirties or forties in good health. Material: blood. CDR3 sequence reads: CASTTPPRGREGLLEQFF. CDR3 coding DNA: TGTGCCAGCACCACACCACCGAGGGGGCGGGAGGGCCTCCTTGAGCAGTTCTTC.